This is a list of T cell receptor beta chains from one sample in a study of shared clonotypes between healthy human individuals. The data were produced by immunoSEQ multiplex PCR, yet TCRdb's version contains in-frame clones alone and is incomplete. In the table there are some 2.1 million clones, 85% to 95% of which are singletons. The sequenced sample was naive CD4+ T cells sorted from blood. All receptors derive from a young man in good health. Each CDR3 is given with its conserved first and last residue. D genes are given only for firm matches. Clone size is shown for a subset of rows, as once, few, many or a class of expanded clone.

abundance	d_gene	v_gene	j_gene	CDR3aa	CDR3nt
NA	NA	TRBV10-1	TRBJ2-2	CASSQSHTGELFF	TGCGCCAGCAGCCAGAGTCACACCGGGGAGCTGTTTTTT
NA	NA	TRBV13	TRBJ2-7	CASSLGPTTGSYEQYF	TGTGCCAGCAGCTTAGGCCCAACGACGGGGAGCTACGAGCAGTACTTC
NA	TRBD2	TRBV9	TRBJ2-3	CASSVDAGGSDTQYF	TGTGCCAGCAGCGTAGATGCGGGGGGGTCAGATACGCAGTATTTT
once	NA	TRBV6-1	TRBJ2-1	CASEGGTSGNNEQFF	TGTGCCAGCGAAGGGGGCACTAGCGGTAACAATGAGCAGTTCTTC
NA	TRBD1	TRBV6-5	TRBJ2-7	CASSRGQGDEQYF	TGTGCCAGCAGTCGGGGACAGGGAGACGAGCAGTACTTC
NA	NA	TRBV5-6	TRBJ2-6	CASTLISGANVLTF	TGTGCCAGCACCCTGATCTCTGGGGCCAACGTCCTGACTTTC
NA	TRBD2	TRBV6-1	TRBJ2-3	CASSDLGGDTDTQYF	TGTGCCAGCAGTGATCTTGGGGGGGACACAGATACGCAGTATTTT
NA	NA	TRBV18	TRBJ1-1	CASSREGVNTEAFF	TGTGCCAGCTCACGGGAAGGGGTGAACACTGAAGCTTTCTTT
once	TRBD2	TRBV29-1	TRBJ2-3	CSVAAGGPADTQYF	TGCAGCGTTGCGGCGGGGGGGCCTGCAGATACGCAGTATTTT
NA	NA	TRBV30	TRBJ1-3	CAWRAYGNTIYF	TGTGCCTGGAGGGCTTACGGAAACACCATATATTTT
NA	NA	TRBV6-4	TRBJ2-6	CASSRDGVSGANVLTF	TGTGCCAGCAGCCGGGACGGAGTCTCTGGGGCCAACGTCCTGACTTTC
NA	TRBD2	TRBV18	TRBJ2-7	CASRGLAGDEQYF	TGTGCCAGCCGGGGACTAGCGGGAGACGAGCAGTACTTC
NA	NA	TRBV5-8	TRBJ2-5	CASSWGAVTQETQYF	TGTGCCAGCAGCTGGGGGGCTGTGACTCAAGAGACCCAGTACTTC
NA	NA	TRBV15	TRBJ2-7	CATSRGKALSSYEQYF	TGTGCCACCAGCAGAGGGAAGGCGTTAAGCTCCTACGAGCAGTACTTC
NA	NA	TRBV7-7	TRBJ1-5	CASSLAVGQPQHF	TGTGCTAGCAGCTTAGCGGTAGGCCAGCCCCAGCATTTT
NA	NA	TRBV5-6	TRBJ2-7	CASSPRPPYEQYF	TGTGCCAGCAGCCCTAGACCCCCCTACGAGCAGTACTTC
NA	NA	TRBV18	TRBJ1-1	CASGHPNTEAFF	TGTGCCAGCGGGCACCCGAACACTGAAGCTTTCTTT
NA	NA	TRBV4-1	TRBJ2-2	CASSQVRTTGELFF	TGCGCCAGCAGCCAAGTTAGGACAACCGGGGAGCTGTTTTTT
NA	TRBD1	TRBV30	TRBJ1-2	CAWGQGFYGYTF	TGTGCCTGGGGACAGGGGTTCTATGGCTACACCTTC
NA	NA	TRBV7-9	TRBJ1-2	CASSEWTAYGYTF	TGTGCCAGCAGCGAGTGGACAGCCTATGGCTACACCTTC
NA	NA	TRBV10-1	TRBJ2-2	CASRAGNTGELFF	TGCGCCAGCAGGGCGGGGAACACCGGGGAGCTGTTTTTT
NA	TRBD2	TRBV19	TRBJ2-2	CASSLAGANTGELFF	TGTGCCAGTAGCCTAGCGGGTGCGAACACCGGGGAGCTGTTTTTT
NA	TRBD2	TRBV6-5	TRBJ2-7	CASSGLAGNYEQYF	TGTGCCAGCAGCGGACTAGCGGGAAACTACGAGCAGTACTTC
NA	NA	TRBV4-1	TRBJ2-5	CASSQGRQETQYF	TGCGCCAGCAGCCAAGGGAGGCAAGAGACCCAGTACTTC
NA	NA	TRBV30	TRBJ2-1	CAWSVLGEQFF	TGTGCCTGGAGTGTATTAGGGGAGCAGTTCTTC
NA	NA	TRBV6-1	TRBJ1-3	CASRTVYSGNTIYF	TGTGCCAGCAGGACAGTCTACTCTGGAAACACCATATATTTT
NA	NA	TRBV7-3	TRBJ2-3	CASSLKPRTYASTDTQYF	TGTGCCAGCAGCTTAAAACCCCGGACATATGCTAGCACAGATACGCAGTATTTT
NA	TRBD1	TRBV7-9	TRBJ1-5	CASSSQQGNQPQHF	TGTGCCAGCAGCTCGCAACAGGGGAATCAGCCCCAGCATTTT